This T cell receptor beta chain was recovered during a study of blood T cell repertoires in COVID-19. The repertoire was sequenced with immunoSEQ multiplex PCR; TCRdb's copy has only in-frame clones and lacks some. Seen here are 150,000 to 160,000 clones, 91% observed once, and the top ten hold approximately 0.59%. V shed 0 bases and J 2 bases; nucleotides not matched to a gene: 2. Germline V gene sequence: CDR1 SGHAT, CDR2 FQDESV (reference sequence). This CDR3 region has 15 residues. Sequenced: peripheral blood. This rearrangement joins TRBV11-1 to TRBJ1-2; 8 positions agree with TRBD1. The receptor comes from a man aged 50-59 years with acute or convalescent COVID-19. CDR3 protein: CASSLAGQGNYGYTF. CDR3 coding DNA: TGTGCCAGCAGCTTAGCTGGACAGGGAAACTATGGCTACACCTTC.